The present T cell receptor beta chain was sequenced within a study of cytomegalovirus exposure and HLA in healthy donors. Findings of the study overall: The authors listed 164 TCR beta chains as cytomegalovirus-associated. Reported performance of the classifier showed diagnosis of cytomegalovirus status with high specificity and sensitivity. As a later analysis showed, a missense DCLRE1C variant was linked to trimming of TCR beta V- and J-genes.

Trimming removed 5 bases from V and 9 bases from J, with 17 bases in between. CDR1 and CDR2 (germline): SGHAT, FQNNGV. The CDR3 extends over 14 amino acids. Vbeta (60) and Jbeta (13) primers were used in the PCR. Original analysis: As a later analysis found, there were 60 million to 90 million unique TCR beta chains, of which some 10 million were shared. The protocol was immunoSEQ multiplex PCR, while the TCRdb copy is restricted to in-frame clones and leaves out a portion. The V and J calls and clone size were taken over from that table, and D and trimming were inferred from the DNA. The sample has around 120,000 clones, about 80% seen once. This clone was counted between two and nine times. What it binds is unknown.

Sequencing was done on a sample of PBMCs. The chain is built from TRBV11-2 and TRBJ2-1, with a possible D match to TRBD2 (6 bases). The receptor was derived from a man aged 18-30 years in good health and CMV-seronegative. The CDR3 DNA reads TGTGCCAGCAGCGGGGGGTGGGGGGTCTCTGAGCAGTTCTTC. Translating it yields CASSGGWGVSEQFF.